Sequencing of this T cell receptor (beta chain) was carried out in a study of breast tumors, draining lymph nodes, adjacent tissues. Overall study findings and caveats: That most tumor T cells come from lymph nodes remained unproven. Tumor TCR diversity was below lymph nodes but above nontumor tissue.

Axillary draining lymph nodes of breast cancer patients supplied the node samples. A single record per CDR3 protein comes from TCRdb applying MiXCR to the multiplex PCR reads. Altogether 130,000 or so distinct CDR3 sequences are present, roughly 20% being singletons, with the ten largest covering over 2%. On this clonotype: The target antigen is unknown.

V lost 5 bases, J lost 0 bases, and 19 bases lay in between. This CDR3 has 18 residues. The germline V gene has CDR1 MNHEY and CDR2 SVGAGI. The rearrangement links TRBV6-5 to TRBJ1-4, with D tentatively TRBD1 (5 bases). The receptor was derived from a female donor with breast cancer. Some clones in this sample may be carry-over from other donors' samples. The material sequenced was axillary lymph node tissue. The CDR3 reads CASSNRDWGDSTNEKLFF. The CDR3 region has the DNA TGTGCCAGCAGTAACCGGGACTGGGGGGACTCAACTAATGAAAAACTGTTTTTT.